The 5 T cell receptor beta chains below come from one sample, sequenced in a study of tumor and adjacent non-tumor tissue in lung cancer. No cell sorting was done before RNA was extracted from the tissue. Distant lung tissue was collected more than 3 cm away from the tumor edge. The library came from three nested PCR rounds adapted from ARM-PCR protocols. TCRdb re-analysed the multiplex PCR reads in MiXCR, keeping a single row per CDR3 protein. Of approximately 44,000 distinct CDR3 sequences in the sample, about three fifths are singletons; the top ten hold about 48%. Sequencing used distant non-tumor lung tissue. The receptors were sampled from a middle-aged man with non-small cell lung cancer.

As to this clonotype: A much bigger clone sits one base away, suggesting this may be a read error. The chain links TRBV6-5 to TRBJ2-3; tentative D call: TRBD1 (6 bases). The CDR3 runs to 14 residues. From germline, CDR1 is MNHEY and CDR2 SVGAGI. CDR3 protein: CASSTQDSIDTQYF. The CDR3 region has the DNA TGTGCCAGCAGTACCCAGGACAGCATAGATACGCAGTATTTT.

Comments on this clonotype: An end of the junction does not agree with germline; a read error may underlie this. The V gene is TRBV5-4, the J gene TRBJ1-1, with 12 bases matching TRBD1. CDR3 length: 14 amino acids. Germline V gene sequence: CDR1 SGHNT, CDR2 YYREEE (reference sequence). The CDR3 region has the DNA TGTGCCAGCAGCCCCGGGACAGGGGGCCTTGAAACTTTCTTT. Translation: CASSPGTGGLETFF.

This clonotype was found a few times. The final CDR3 position lacks the conserved phenylalanine or tryptophan, pointing to a likely read error. V usage is TRBV7-2 and J usage is TRBJ2-1; D is possibly TRBD2 (6 bases). Germline values: CDR1 SGHTA, CDR2 FQGNSA. Trimming removed 5 bases from V and 9 bases from J, with 14 bases in between. CDR3 size: 13 residues. Written as DNA, the CDR3 is TGTGCCAGCAGCCCCTCGGGAGTCGGTGAGCAGTTCTTA. Translating gives CASSPSGVGEQFL.

Worth noting for this clonotype: Since a much larger clone is just one base distant, this may be a read error. The rearrangement joins TRBV7-8 to TRBJ2-1, with TRBD1 matching over 9 bases. This CDR3 comprises 16 residues. In germline, CDR1 is SGHVS, CDR2 FQNEAQ. The CDR3 nucleotides read TGTGCCAGCAGCCCGTGGGACAGGGAATTTTTCAATGAGCACTTCTTC. Amino acid sequence: CASSPWDREFFNEHFF.

Notes on this clonotype: A read error may account for a junction end that differs from germline. The chain links TRBV29-1 to TRBJ2-7; D remains ambiguous. In germline, CDR1 is SQVTM, CDR2 ANQGSEA. CDR3 length equals 11 residues. CDR3 sequence: CIVGGSYEQYF. Here the CDR3 DNA reads TGCATCGTTGGCGGCTCATACGAGCAGTACTTC.